This passage covers 28 T cell receptor beta chains from one sample sequenced in a study of lymphopenia after photon versus proton radiotherapy. Here immunoSEQ multiplex PCR was the method, and the copy in TCRdb shows in-frame clones only, minus some. The profile covers tens of thousands of clones, with approximately 91% appearing a single time and 9.4% taken by the ten largest. Specimen: peripheral blood, collected from a patient treated with proton-based radiotherapy. Source of these receptors: a woman in her 70s with pancreatic cancer. Some clones in this sample may be carry-over from other donors' samples.

The genes are TRBV2 and TRBJ1-2, with 7 bases that match TRBD1. With V trimmed by 4 bases and J by 8 bases, 10 bases remained unmatched. The CDR3 is 14 amino acids. Germline values: CDR1 SNHLY, CDR2 FYNNEI. The CDR3 DNA is TGTGCCAGCAGTGGAACAGGGGAGGGGTACGGCTACACCTTC. Translated, it gives CASSGTGEGYGYTF. The full variable domain, its missing parts supplied by reference TRBV2 and TRBJ1-2, is EPEVTQTPSHQVTQMGQEVILRCVPISNHLYFYWYRQILGQKVEFLVSFYNNEISEKSEIFDDQFSVERPDGSNFTLKIRSTKLEDSAMYFCASSGTGEGYGYTFGSGTRLTVV.

The CDR3, as DNA: TGCAGCGTTGCAGGGGGCAAGATAGTACACCTTAATGAGCAGTTCTTC. Its translation is CSVAGGKIVHLNEQFF. This rearrangement joins TRBV29-1 to TRBJ2-1; 8 nucleotides match TRBD1. Looked up from germline, CDR1 is SQVTM and CDR2 is ANQGSEA. V lost 4 bases and J lost 7; bases outside the gene matches: 15. The CDR3 sequence is 16 residues long.

The genes are TRBV5-1 and TRBJ1-1, with 8 nucleotides matching TRBD1. V gave up 4 bases and J gave up 1 base; unmatched junction bases: 9. CDR3 length equals 16 residues. Germline CDR1 reads SGHRS; CDR2 reads YFSETQ. In nucleotides, the CDR3 is TGCGCCAGCAGCCCCGGACAGGGAACCCCGAACACTGAAGCTTTCTTT. Residues: CASSPGQGTPNTEAFF.

The genes are TRBV7-9 and TRBJ2-1; tentative D call: TRBD1 (5 bases). V dropped 1 base and J dropped 7 bases, with 14 bases sitting between them. The CDR3 spans 15 residues. Germline V gene sequence: CDR1 SEHNR, CDR2 FQNEAQ (reference sequence). The CDR3 DNA follows: TGTGCCAGCAGCTTAGATCTGGACATTCAAAATGAGCAGTTCTTC. Its translation is CASSLDLDIQNEQFF.

The rearrangement links TRBV7-8 to TRBJ2-7; 8 bases align to TRBD1. This CDR3 comprises 17 residues. The germline CDR1 and CDR2 sequences are SGHVS and FQNEAQ. V was clipped by 5 bases and J by 2 bases; unmatched bases: 14. CDR3 protein: CASSLTPGQDTTYEQYF. The CDR3 DNA sequence: TGTGCCAGCAGCCTAACGCCGGGACAGGACACCACCTACGAGCAGTACTTC.

The chain is built from TRBV9 and TRBJ2-6; D is unclear. The CDR3 spans 12 residues. Trimming pared 6 bases from V and 0 bases from J, leaving 1 base between. Germline CDR1 and CDR2: SGDLS and YYNGEE. For the CDR3, the DNA is TGTGCCAGCACCTCTGGGGCCAACGTCCTGACTTTC. This translates into CASTSGANVLTF.

V and J are TRBV14 and TRBJ2-1; D not resolved. The germline gives CDR1 SGHDN, CDR2 FVKESK. The ends were cut back, 7 bases at V and 9 bases at J, with 16 bases in the middle. The CDR3 has 13 residues. CDR3 bases: TGTGCCAGCACCCAGACCTCATCGGGTGAGCAGTTCTTC. Amino acids: CASTQTSSGEQFF. The full variable domain, rest sourced from reference TRBV14 and TRBJ2-1, is EAGVTQFPSHSVIEKGQTVTLRCDPISGHDNLYWYRRVMGKEIKFLLHFVKESKQDESGMPNNRFLAERTGGTYSTLKVQPAELEDSGVYFCASTQTSSGEQFFGPGTRLTVL.

About this clone: Germline is not matched at one junction end, which may reflect a read error. The chain links TRBV27 to TRBJ2-1; 8 positions match TRBD1. Germline V gene sequence: CDR1 MNHEY, CDR2 SMNVEV (reference sequence). The CDR3 has 16 amino acids. CDR3 sequence reads: CASPPGRTGKTDEQLF. CDR3 in DNA: TGTGCCAGCCCCCCTGGCCGGACAGGGAAAACGGATGAGCAGCTCTTC.

The chain combines TRBV7-2 with TRBJ2-5; the D is unclear. The V gene lost 4 bases and the J gene lost 2 bases, with 11 bases spanning the gap. CDR1 SGHTA and CDR2 FQGNSA come from the germline V gene. The CDR3 is 14 amino acids. CDR3 DNA: TGTGCCAGCAGCTCAGGACCTAAACAAGAGACCCAGTACTTC. Protein sequence: CASSSGPKQETQYF.

The V and J genes are TRBV28 and TRBJ1-4, with D possibly matching TRBD1 (5 bases). V was clipped by 4 bases and J by 3 bases, with 12 bases between them. Germline CDR1 and CDR2: MDHEN and SYDVKM. The CDR3 covers 15 residues. The CDR3 sequence: CASSSWGEANEKLFF. The CDR3 DNA reads as TGTGCCAGCAGTTCTTGGGGGGAGGCTAATGAAAAACTGTTTTTT.

Only one count was recorded for this clone. The chain couples TRBV7-2 to TRBJ1-5; a possible D gene is TRBD1 (6 bases). The V end lost 4 bases, the J end lost 4 bases, and 8 bases lay between the germline ends. Germline CDR1 reads SGHTA; CDR2 reads FQGNSA. This CDR3 has 13 residues. The CDR3 sequence is CASSSQGNQPQHF. DNA for the CDR3: TGTGCCAGCAGCTCGCAGGGGAATCAGCCCCAGCATTTT.

The chain joins TRBV7-9 to TRBJ1-1, with D perhaps TRBD1 (5 bases). The CDR3 runs to 13 residues. V shed 4 bases and J shed 4 bases, with 10 bases lying between them. The V gene's germline CDR1 is SEHNR and CDR2 FQNEAQ (reference sequence). CDR3 DNA sequence: TGTGCCAGCAGCTCCCTAGACAGCACTGAAGCTTTCTTT. Translating gives CASSSLDSTEAFF. The full variable domain, with the rest looked up from reference TRBV7-9 and TRBJ1-1, is DTGVSQNPRHKITKRGQNVTFRCDPISEHNRLYWYRQTLGQGPEFLTYFQNEAQLEKSRLLSDRFSAERPKGSFSTLEIQRTEQGDSAMYLCASSSLDSTEAFFGQGTRLTVV.

This chain uses TRBV6-5 with TRBJ2-7; perhaps TRBD2 as D (5 bases). The CDR3 covers 12 residues. V dropped 5 bases and J dropped 3 bases, with 8 bases sitting between them. Looked up from germline, CDR1 is MNHEY and CDR2 is SVGAGI. Here the CDR3 reads CASSGLGYEQYF. The CDR3 nucleotides are TGTGCCAGCAGTGGACTGGGCTACGAGCAGTACTTC.

This chain uses TRBV29-1 with TRBJ1-2, with 9 bases identical to TRBD1. Germline lookup yields CDR1 SQVTM and CDR2 ANQGSEA. The trim removed 3 bases at V and 1 base at J, leaving 15 bases unmatched. The CDR3 runs 18 residues. The CDR3 region is CSVDSWVGQGPFNYGYTF. As DNA, the CDR3 is TGCAGCGTTGATTCTTGGGTGGGACAGGGCCCTTTTAACTATGGCTACACCTTC.

The chain recombines TRBV5-1 with TRBJ1-1; D may be TRBD1 (6 bases). V was trimmed by 0 bases and J by 0 bases, leaving 15 bases between them. Per the germline V gene, CDR1 is SGHRS and CDR2 is YFSETQ. This CDR3 has 17 amino acids. CDR3 sequence: CASSLGLQGQLNTEAFF. CDR3 sequence (DNA): TGCGCCAGCAGCTTGGGCCTACAGGGCCAGCTGAACACTGAAGCTTTCTTT.

The genes are TRBV10-2 and TRBJ2-5; TRBD1 matches at 7 bases. CDR3 length equals 13 residues. Germline-derived CDR1 and CDR2 are WSHSY and SAAADI. J gave up 8 bases and V 2 bases, and 5 bases lay outside the gene matches. DNA for the CDR3: TGCGCCAGCAGTGAGGGGGTAGGGGGCACCCAGTACTTC. This encodes CASSEGVGGTQYF.

The chain couples TRBV6-6 to TRBJ1-5; D uncertain. Trimming removed 2 bases at V and 1 base at J, with 3 bases between. The CDR3 length is 13 residues. Looked up from germline, CDR1 is MNHNY and CDR2 is SVGAGI (reference sequence). The CDR3 DNA reads TGTGCCAGCAGTTACGTCAGCAATCAGCCCCAGCATTTT. This codes for CASSYVSNQPQHF.

V usage is TRBV28 and J usage is TRBJ1-6; no clear D gene. This CDR3 is built from 12 residues. Trimming shortened V by 2 bases and J by 10 bases, and 6 bases separated the two germline ends. Germline CDR1 MDHEN, CDR2 SYDVKM. The CDR3 reads CASSLRESPLHF. DNA of the CDR3: TGTGCCAGCAGTTTAAGGGAGTCACCCCTCCACTTT.

The gene calls are TRBV5-1 and TRBJ2-7; possibly TRBD1 or TRBD2 for D (6 bases each). The germline V gene has CDR1 SGHRS and CDR2 YFSETQ. This CDR3 has 14 residues. Trimming removed 4 bases at V and 3 bases at J, with 14 bases between. This CDR3 reads CASSRGRLDYEQYF. The CDR3 DNA sequence: TGCGCCAGCAGCCGGGGGCGTCTGGACTACGAGCAGTACTTC.

The chain recombines TRBV5-3 with TRBJ2-1; 7 bases match TRBD1. TRBV5-3 is treated as an ORF (open reading frame) with a function not yet certain. The length of the CDR3 is 16 residues. The V gene end was trimmed by 0 bases and the J gene end by 4 bases; junction bases not matched to a gene: 7. Written as DNA, the CDR3 is TGTGCCAGAAGCTTGGGAGACAGGGTAAGTTACAATGAGCAGTTCTTC. Translated: CARSLGDRVSYNEQFF.

The gene calls are TRBV10-3 and TRBJ1-5, with a weak D call TRBD1 (5 bases). V shed 0 bases and J shed 9 bases, with 9 bases lying between them. The CDR3 runs to 13 residues. CDR1 is ENHRY and CDR2 is SYGVKD in the germline V gene. The DNA for the CDR3 is TGTGCCATCAGTGAGTCTGGACATCTGCCCCAGCATTTT. Its translation is CAISESGHLPQHF.

J is TRBJ2-2 and V is TRBV2; weak D call: TRBD1 (5 bases). The CDR3 spans 13 residues. Germline V gene sequence: CDR1 SNHLY, CDR2 FYNNEI. V was clipped by 8 bases and J by 8 bases, with 15 bases between them. DNA of the CDR3: TGTGCCAGCGGGGCCCAAAGCAGGGGGGAGCTGTTTTTT. It translates to CASGAQSRGELFF.

This chain joins TRBV27 and TRBJ1-5, with unresolved D. CDR1 is MNHEY, CDR2 SMNVEV, per germline (reference sequence). V dropped 4 bases and J dropped 4 bases, with 5 bases sitting between them. This CDR3 comprises 12 residues. CDR3 sequence reads: CASSSENQPQHF. The CDR3 bases are TGTGCCAGCAGTTCCGAGAATCAGCCCCAGCATTTT.

CDR3 region: CSVIAGGNEQFF. The CDR3 DNA reads as TGCAGCGTCATAGCGGGAGGTAATGAGCAGTTCTTC. The chain links TRBV29-1 to TRBJ2-1; the match to TRBD2 covers 10 bases. The germline V gene encodes CDR1 SQVTM and CDR2 ANQGSEA. The CDR3 runs 12 residues. The J segment lost 7 bases and the V segment lost 6 bases, leaving 3 bases of the junction unmatched.

The chain uses TRBV6-6 and TRBJ1-3, with a tentative D call TRBD1 (5 bases). This CDR3 comprises 14 residues. Germline CDR1 and CDR2: MNHNY and SVGAGI (reference sequence). Trimming took off 6 bases at V and 2 bases at J, with 11 bases between the two ends. The CDR3 coding sequence is TGTGCCAGCAGCATAGGGGAAACTGGAAACACCATATATTTT. Amino acids: CASSIGETGNTIYF.

The chain combines TRBV18 with TRBJ1-2, with 9 bases lining up with TRBD1. The CDR3 covers 17 residues. Trimming took 3 bases from V and 6 from J; bases not matched to a gene: 14. Germline V gene sequence: CDR1 KGHSH, CDR2 LQKENI. CDR3 amino acids: CASSPQPGQGTSDGYTF. CDR3 in DNA: TGTGCCAGCTCACCTCAACCGGGACAGGGTACGTCGGATGGCTACACCTTC.

The chain couples TRBV5-4 to TRBJ2-1, with D possibly being TRBD1 (5 bases). The CDR3 covers 13 residues. CDR1 and CDR2 from the germline V gene are SGHNT and YYREEE (reference sequence). Trimming removed 10 bases from V and 9 bases from J, with 20 bases in between. The CDR3 region is CADAAFPTGEQFF. DNA of the CDR3: TGTGCCGACGCAGCTTTTCCTACAGGTGAGCAGTTCTTC. Supplemented by reference TRBV5-4 and TRBJ2-1, the full variable domain reads ETGVTQSPTHLIKTRGQQVTLRCSSQSGHNTVSWYQQALGQGPQFIFQYYREEENGRGNFPPRFSGLQFPNYSSELNVNALELDDSALYLCADAAFPTGEQFFGPGTRLTVL.

V usage is TRBV15 and J usage is TRBJ2-5; 8 bases agree with TRBD2. Trimming took 0 bases from V and 1 from J; bases not matched to a gene: 10. The germline CDR1 and CDR2 sequences are LNHNV and YYDKDF (reference sequence). The CDR3 extends over 18 amino acids. CDR3 in DNA: TGTGCCACCAGCAGAGATCCCGGGGGGGCGACAATCCAAGAGACCCAGTACTTC. It codes for CATSRDPGGATIQETQYF.